The TCR beta chain under discussion was sequenced for a study of blood T cell repertoires in COVID-19. Authors' methods: Estimation of nucleated cell counts was performed using reference gene primer amplification. Produced via immunoSEQ multiplex PCR; TCRdb's table is partial and in-frame only. V, J and clone size are taken as reported in that table, and D and trimming were inferred from the DNA itself. The profile shows tens of thousands of clones, 90% of them singletons. This CDR3 comprises 16 residues. Germline trimming cut 6 bases from V and 2 bases from J; bases unmatched to any gene: 9. Germline V gene lookup returns CDR1 SNHLY and CDR2 FYNNEI.

Input material: peripheral blood. The chain employs TRBV2 and TRBJ2-3; 9 bases agree with TRBD2. This TCR came from a man aged 50 to 59 with acute or convalescent COVID-19. Here the CDR3 reads CASSARSGSTTDTQYF. The DNA for the CDR3 is TGTGCCAGCAGCGCGCGTAGCGGGAGTACCACAGATACGCAGTATTTT.